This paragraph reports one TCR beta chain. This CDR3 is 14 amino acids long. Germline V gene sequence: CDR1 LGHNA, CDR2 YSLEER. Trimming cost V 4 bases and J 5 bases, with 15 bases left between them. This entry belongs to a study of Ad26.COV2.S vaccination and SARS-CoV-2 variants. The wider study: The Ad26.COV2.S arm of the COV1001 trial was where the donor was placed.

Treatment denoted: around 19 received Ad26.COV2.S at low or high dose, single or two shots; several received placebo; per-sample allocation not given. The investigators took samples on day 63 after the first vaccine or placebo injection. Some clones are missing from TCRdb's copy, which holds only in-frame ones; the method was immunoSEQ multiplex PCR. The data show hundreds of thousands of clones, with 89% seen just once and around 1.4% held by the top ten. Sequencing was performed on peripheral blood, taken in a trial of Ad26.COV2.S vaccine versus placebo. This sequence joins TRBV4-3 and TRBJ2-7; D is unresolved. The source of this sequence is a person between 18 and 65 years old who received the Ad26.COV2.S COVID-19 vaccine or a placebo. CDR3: CASSPSVENHEQYF. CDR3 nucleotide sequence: TGCGCCAGCAGCCCGTCGGTAGAGAACCACGAGCAGTACTTC.